This T cell receptor beta chain was identified during a study of metastatic and nonmetastatic thyroid tumors. Study background: Across blood and tumor or nodule tissue, repertoires from malignant and benign thyroid patients were compared with one another. Findings and caveats of the study: Benign nodules were reported to have significantly lower TCR beta diversity than malignant thyroid tumors, in blood and tumor.

This clone was picked up a small number of times. Its antigen is unidentified. Per the original methods: CDR3 differences across clinicopathological groups were used to build a distant-metastasis classifier for papillary thyroid cancer. MiXCR was used by TCRdb to re-call the PCR reads. The V and J calls and clone size are TCRdb's, not the authors'. This table has about 7,700 clones, roughly 27% appearing once. Each patient went into thyroid surgery without having received any treatment. Trimming removed 7 bases from V and 4 bases from J, with 19 bases in between. Looked up from germline, CDR1 is MNHEY and CDR2 is SMNVEV (reference sequence). CDR3 length equals 15 residues.

The TCR originated in a female donor with papillary thyroid cancer or a benign thyroid nodule (not recorded which). Some clones in this sample may be carry-over from other donors' samples. The sample comprised tumor tissue. This chain uses TRBV27 with TRBJ1-1; D is possibly TRBD1 (6 bases). This chain's CDR3 is CASTLAGGEGTEAFF. The CDR3 coding sequence is TGTGCCAGCACCCTTGCGGGGGGCGAGGGCACTGAAGCTTTCTTT.